This T cell receptor beta chain emerged from a study of T-cell reconstitution after alpha-beta-depleted transplantation in children. Findings and limits, study-wide: The origin of high day-60 TCRbeta diversity in some patients lay in surviving recipient T cells and thymic progenitors. T-cell numbers and diversity one year post-transplant derived largely from freshly generated T cells. Expanded graft clones numbering several hundred reportedly gave rise to alpha-beta T cells about two months after transplant.

Germline lookup yields CDR1 MNHEY and CDR2 SVGAGI. CDR3 length: 17 residues. V was clipped by 0 bases and J by 2 bases, with 15 bases between them. In regard to this clonotype: What it recognizes is unknown.

Construction of the TCRbeta library involved unique molecular identifiers. One entry per CDR3 protein results from TCRdb running MiXCR on the PCR reads. The table has 350,000 to 500,000 distinct CDR3 sequences, 43% seen once. Sequences were derived from PBMCs, sampled before TCRalphabeta/CD19-depleted stem cell transplant. V and J are TRBV6-5 and TRBJ2-3; the D gene could be TRBD1 or TRBD2 (5 bases each). This clonotype originated in a girl aged 2 to 9 with aplastic anemia, due to receive a stem cell transplant. CDR3 nucleotides: TGTGCCAGCAGTTACTCGATGGGACCCCTAAACACAGATACGCAGTATTTT. It codes for CASSYSMGPLNTDTQYF.